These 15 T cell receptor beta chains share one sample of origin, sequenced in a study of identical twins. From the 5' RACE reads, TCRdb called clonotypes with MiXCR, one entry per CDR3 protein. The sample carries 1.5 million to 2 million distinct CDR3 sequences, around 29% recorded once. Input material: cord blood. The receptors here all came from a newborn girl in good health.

The CDR3 DNA is TGTGCCAGCACTAGCAGGCGGCTAGCCTACGAGCAGTACTTC. Translated, it gives CASTSRRLAYEQYF. The rearrangement joins TRBV12-3 or TRBV12-4 to TRBJ2-7; D possibly corresponds to TRBD2 (5 bases). The CDR3 contains 14 residues. Trimming pared 7 bases from V and 2 bases from J, leaving 15 bases between.

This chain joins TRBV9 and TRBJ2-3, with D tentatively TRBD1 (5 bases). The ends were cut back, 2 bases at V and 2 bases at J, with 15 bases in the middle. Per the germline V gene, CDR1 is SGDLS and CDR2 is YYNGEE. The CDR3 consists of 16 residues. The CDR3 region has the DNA TGTGCCAGCAGCGTCCCCGAAGGGGTCTCCACAGATACGCAGTATTTT. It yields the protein CASSVPEGVSTDTQYF.

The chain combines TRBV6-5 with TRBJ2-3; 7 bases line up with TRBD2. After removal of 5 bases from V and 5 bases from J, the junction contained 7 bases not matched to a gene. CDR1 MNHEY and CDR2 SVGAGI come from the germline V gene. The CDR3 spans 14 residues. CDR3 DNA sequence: TGTGCCAGCAGTCAAGGACTAGAAATAGATACGCAGTATTTT. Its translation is CASSQGLEIDTQYF.

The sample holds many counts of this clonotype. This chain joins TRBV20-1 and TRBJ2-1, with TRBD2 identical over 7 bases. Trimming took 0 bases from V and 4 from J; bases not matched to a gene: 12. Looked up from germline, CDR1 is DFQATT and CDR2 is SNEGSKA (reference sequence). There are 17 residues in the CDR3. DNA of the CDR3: TGCAGTGCTAGAGATCGAGAGGCGGGAGAGGCTTACAATGAGCAGTTCTTC. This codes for CSARDREAGEAYNEQFF.

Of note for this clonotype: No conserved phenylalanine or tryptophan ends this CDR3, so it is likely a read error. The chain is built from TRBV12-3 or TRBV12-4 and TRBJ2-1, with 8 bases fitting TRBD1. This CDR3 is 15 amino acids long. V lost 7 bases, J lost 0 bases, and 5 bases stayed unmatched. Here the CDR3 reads CASTRGLYSYNEQFY. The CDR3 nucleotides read TGTGCCAGCACCAGGGGGCTTTACTCCTACAATGAGCAGTTCTAC.

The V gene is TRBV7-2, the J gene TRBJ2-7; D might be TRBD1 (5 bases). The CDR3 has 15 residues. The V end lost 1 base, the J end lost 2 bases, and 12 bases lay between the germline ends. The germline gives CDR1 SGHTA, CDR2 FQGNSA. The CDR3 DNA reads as TGTGCCAGCAGCTTAGTCTTCGACAGACCCTACGAGCAGTACTTC. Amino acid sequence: CASSLVFDRPYEQYF.

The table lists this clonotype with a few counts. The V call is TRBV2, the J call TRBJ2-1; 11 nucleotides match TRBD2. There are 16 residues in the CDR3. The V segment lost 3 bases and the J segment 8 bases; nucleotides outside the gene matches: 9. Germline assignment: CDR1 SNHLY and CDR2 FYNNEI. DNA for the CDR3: TGTGCCAGCAGTGAGTGGCTAGCGGGGGGTATGTATGAGCAGTTCTTC. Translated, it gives CASSEWLAGGMYEQFF.

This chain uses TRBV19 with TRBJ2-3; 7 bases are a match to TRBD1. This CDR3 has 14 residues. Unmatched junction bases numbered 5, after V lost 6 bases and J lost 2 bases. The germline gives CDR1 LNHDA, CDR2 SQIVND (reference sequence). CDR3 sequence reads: CASRETGITDTQYF. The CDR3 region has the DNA TGTGCCAGTAGGGAGACAGGGATCACAGATACGCAGTATTTT. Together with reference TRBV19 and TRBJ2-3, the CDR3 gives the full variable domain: DGGITQSPKYLFRKEGQNVTLSCEQNLNHDAMYWYRQDPGQGLRLIYYSQIVNDFQKGDIAEGYSVSREKKESFPLTVTSAQKNPTAFYLCASRETGITDTQYFGPGTRLTVL.

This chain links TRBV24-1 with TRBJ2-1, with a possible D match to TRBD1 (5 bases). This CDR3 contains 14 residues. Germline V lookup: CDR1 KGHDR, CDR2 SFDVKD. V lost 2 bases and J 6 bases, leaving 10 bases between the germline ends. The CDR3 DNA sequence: TGTGCCACCAGTGATTCTGGACAATCCAATGAGCAGTTCTTC. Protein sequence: CATSDSGQSNEQFF.

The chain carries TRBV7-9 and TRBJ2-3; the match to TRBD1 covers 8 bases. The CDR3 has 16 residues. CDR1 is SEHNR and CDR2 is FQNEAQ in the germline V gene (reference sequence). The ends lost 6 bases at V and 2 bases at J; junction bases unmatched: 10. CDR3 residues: CASRKDRVLATDTQYF. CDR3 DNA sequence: TGTGCCAGCAGAAAGGACAGGGTCCTAGCCACAGATACGCAGTATTTT.

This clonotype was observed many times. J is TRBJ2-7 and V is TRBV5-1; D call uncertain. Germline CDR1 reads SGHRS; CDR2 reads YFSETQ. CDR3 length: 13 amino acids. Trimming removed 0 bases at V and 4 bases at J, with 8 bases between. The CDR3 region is CASSLGAIYEQYF. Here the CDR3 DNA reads TGCGCCAGCAGCTTGGGGGCTATATACGAGCAGTACTTC.

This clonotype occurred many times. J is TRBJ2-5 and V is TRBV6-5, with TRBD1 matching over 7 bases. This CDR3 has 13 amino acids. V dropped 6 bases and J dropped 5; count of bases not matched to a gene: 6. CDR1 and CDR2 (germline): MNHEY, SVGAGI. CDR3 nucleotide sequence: TGTGCCAGCAGAAAGACAGGGTTGGAGACCCAGTACTTC. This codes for CASRKTGLETQYF.

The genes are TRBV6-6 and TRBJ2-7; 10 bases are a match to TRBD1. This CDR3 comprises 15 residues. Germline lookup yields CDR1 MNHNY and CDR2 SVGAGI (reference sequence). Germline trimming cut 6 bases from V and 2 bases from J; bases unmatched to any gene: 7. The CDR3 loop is CASRSSGTGAYEQYF. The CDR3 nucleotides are TGTGCCAGCAGGAGCTCCGGGACAGGGGCCTACGAGCAGTACTTC.

DNA of the CDR3: TGTGCCAGCAGCCCCTCAGCAGGACTAGCGGGTAATGAGCAGTTCTTC. Translating gives CASSPSAGLAGNEQFF. The chain has TRBV27 and TRBJ2-1; 11 positions agree with TRBD2. V lost 6 bases to trimming and J lost 7 bases; unmatched junction nucleotides: 11. CDR1 and CDR2 (germline): MNHEY, SMNVEV (reference sequence). The CDR3 contains 16 residues.

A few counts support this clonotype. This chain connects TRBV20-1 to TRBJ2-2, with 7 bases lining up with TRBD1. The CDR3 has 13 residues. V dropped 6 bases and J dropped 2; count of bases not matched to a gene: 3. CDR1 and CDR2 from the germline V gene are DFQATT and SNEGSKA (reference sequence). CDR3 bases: TGCAGTGCAATAGGGGGCAACACCGGGGAGCTGTTTTTT. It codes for CSAIGGNTGELFF.